The clone carrying this T cell receptor beta chain has a count of ten or more. The sample is drawn from a study of T cells in Graves' hyperthyroidism and ophthalmopathy. Lactation, pregnancy, other autoimmune disease or uncontrolled infection led to exclusion of patients. Amplified regions were TCR beta CDR3 sequences from RNA transcripts. During a first-round RT-PCR of the TCR CDR3, the HTBI primer set was used. MiXCR was run by TCRdb on the multiplex PCR reads, yielding one entry per CDR3 protein. The sample yields about 290,000 distinct CDR3 sequences, less than 15% seen once. This CDR3 has 12 amino acids. Germline V gene sequence: CDR1 SQVTM, CDR2 ANQGSEA. With 6 bases removed from V and 0 bases from J, the gap between germline ends came to 8 bases.

The source of this sequence is a woman aged 25-40 years with Graves' hyperthyroidism that later progressed to Graves' ophthalmopathy. Sequenced sample: blood. The chain is built from TRBV29-1 and TRBJ1-2, with D uncertain. CDR3 DNA sequence: TGCAGCGTGCGGATTTCTAACTATGGCTACACCTTC. Residues: CSVRISNYGYTF. The complete variable domain, with remaining parts taken from reference TRBV29-1 and TRBJ1-2, reads SAVISQKPSRDICQRGTSLTIQCQVDSQVTMMFWYRQQPGQSLTLIATANQGSEATYESGFVIDKFPISRPNLTFSTLTVSNMSPEDSSIYLCSVRISNYGYTFGSGTRLTVV.